These T cell receptor beta chains were read from a single sample in a study of post-analysis software for immune sequencing data. TCRdb recomputed calls from the PCR reads with MiXCR, one row per CDR3 protein. The repertoire holds approximately 360,000 distinct CDR3 sequences, 30% to 45% seen once, with around an eighth in the top ten. Sequences were obtained from blood. These receptors originate from a girl aged 5 to 17 with multiple sclerosis. Both conserved end residues are part of each CDR3. D genes are given only for firm matches. Size values are once, few and many counts, or a class for expanded clones, and some rows have none.

size	J	V	D	DNA	CDR3
few	TRBJ2-1	TRBV4-1	TRBD2	TGCGCCAGCAGCCAAGCCGACGGGGGGGCAGGTGAGCAGTTCTTC	CASSQADGGAGEQFF
-	TRBJ1-6	TRBV2	TRBD1	TGTGCCAGCAGCGCCAGGGGGGTTGAGTATTCACCCCTCCACTTT	CASSARGVEYSPLHF
-	TRBJ1-5	TRBV6-1	TRBD1	TGTGCCAGCAAGCCAACAGGGGGTAGTGGTCAGCCCCGGCATTTT	CASKPTGGSGQPRHF
-	TRBJ2-5	TRBV20-1	TRBD2	TGCAGGGTCCCGGGGGGGGGCAGAGAGACCCAGTACTTC	CRVPGGGRETQYF
-	TRBJ2-5	TRBV21-1	-	TGTGCCAGCACCCTAAACAACGGGGAGGGAGAAGAGACCCAGTACTTC	CASTLNNGEGEETQYF
-	TRBJ1-2	TRBV15	TRBD1	TGTGCCACCAGCAGAGATTCTGGACAGGGTCTGGTCTATGGCTACACCTTC	CATSRDSGQGLVYGYTF
few	TRBJ2-1	TRBV7-9	-	TGTGCCAGCACCCAGGGTTCTGAGCAGTTCTTC	CASTQGSEQFF
few	TRBJ1-2	TRBV6-2/TRBV6-3	TRBD1	TGTGCCACCCGACAGGGGCCATTCTATGGCTACACCTTC	CATRQGPFYGYTF
few	TRBJ2-1	TRBV11-2	TRBD2	TGCGCCAGCAGCTTACTAGCGGGGGATGAGCAGTTCTTC	CASSLLAGDEQFF
-	TRBJ2-5	TRBV7-3	TRBD1	TGTGCCAGCAGCCCTAGGACAGGGGGCCCCCAAGAGACCCAGTACTTC	CASSPRTGGPQETQYF
few	TRBJ2-5	TRBV12-3/TRBV12-4	TRBD1	TGTGCCAGCAGCCCCGGGACAGGCCTAGAGACCCAGTACTTC	CASSPGTGLETQYF
few	TRBJ2-7	TRBV27	-	TGTGCCAGCAGTTGGAGGAATAGTGGCAACGAGCAGTACTTC	CASSWRNSGNEQYF
-	TRBJ2-7	TRBV4-2	-	TGTGCCAGCAGCCAAGATAGTGGCAGGGTGGGCGAGCAGTACTTC	CASSQDSGRVGEQYF
few	TRBJ1-1	TRBV12-3/TRBV12-4	-	TGTGCCAGCAGCCTCATCCCCATGAACACTGAAGCTTTCTTT	CASSLIPMNTEAFF
few	TRBJ1-2	TRBV20-1	TRBD1	TGCAGTGCAAGGGGACAGGGGGCCTATGGCTACACCTTC	CSARGQGAYGYTF
-	TRBJ2-2	TRBV29-1	TRBD1	TGCAGCGCGGTGAGGACAGGACTGAACACCGGGGAGCTGTTTTTT	CSAVRTGLNTGELFF
-	TRBJ1-6	TRBV12-3/TRBV12-4	-	TGTGCCAGCAGTTTTCCCTATTCACCCCTCCACTTT	CASSFPYSPLHF
-	TRBJ2-1	TRBV4-1	TRBD2	TGCGCCAGCAGCCAAGGGTTAGCGGGGGGGCCCCGTGAGCAGTTCTTC	CASSQGLAGGPREQFF
many	TRBJ2-5	TRBV15	TRBD1	TGTGCCACCAGCAGAGATAGGGGGCAGGAGACCCAGTACTTC	CATSRDRGQETQYF
-	TRBJ1-2	TRBV6-2/TRBV6-3	TRBD1	TGTGCCAGCACTTCATCCGGGACAGGATTCTATGGCTACACCTTC	CASTSSGTGFYGYTF
few	TRBJ1-2	TRBV20-1	-	TGCAGTGCTAGAGATGGGGCTAACTATGGCTACACCTTC	CSARDGANYGYTF
-	TRBJ2-5	TRBV2	-	TGTGCCAGCAGAAGGGCTAGCGCAGAGAATGAGCAGTACTTC	CASRRASAENEQYF
few	TRBJ1-6	TRBV27	-	TGTGCCAGCAGTTTTGCCCCGTCCTTCGAATATAATTCACCCCTCCACTTT	CASSFAPSFEYNSPLHF
few	TRBJ1-6	TRBV9	-	TGTGCCAGCAGCGTAGACCCAAATTCACCCCTCCACTTT	CASSVDPNSPLHF
few	TRBJ1-1	TRBV29-1	-	TGCAGCGTTGGTGGTCAGATCAAGAACACTGAAGCTTTCTTT	CSVGGQIKNTEAFF
-	TRBJ1-5	TRBV4-3	-	TGCGCCAGCAGCCAGGGTCGGGCAGTCAATCAGCCCCAGCATTTT	CASSQGRAVNQPQHF
-	TRBJ2-1	TRBV5-1	TRBD1	TGCGCCAGCAGCTTTACGGGACAGGGGGGGAATGAGCAGTTCTTC	CASSFTGQGGNEQFF
few	TRBJ2-7	TRBV9	-	TGTGCCAGCAGCGTAGCCGGATGGGGAACCCAGTACTTC	CASSVAGWGTQYF
-	TRBJ1-2	TRBV6-5	TRBD1	TGTGCCAGCAGCCTACAGGGGGCGCTGGGCTACACCTTC	CASSLQGALGYTF
-	TRBJ1-2	TRBV3-1	TRBD1	TGTGCCAGCACCGACAGGGGAAAGGGCTATGGCTACACCTTC	CASTDRGKGYGYTF
few	TRBJ1-5	TRBV7-8	TRBD1	TGTGCCAGCAGCTTAGGGTTGGGACAGGACGATCAGCCCCAGCATTTT	CASSLGLGQDDQPQHF
-	TRBJ2-3	TRBV12-3/TRBV12-4	-	TGTGCCAGCAGTCCAAGTTCCGGTGCGGCAGGGGCGGCAGATACGCAGTATTTT	CASSPSSGAAGAADTQYF
-	TRBJ2-1	TRBV6-5	-	TGTGCCAGCAGTCACCACGGGACGGGGGGCGAAGGGCGAGTAAAGAATGAGCAGTTCTTC	CASSHHGTGGEGRVKNEQFF
-	TRBJ2-4	TRBV11-2	TRBD2	TGTGCCAGCAGCTGGGATGGGGGGGGAAACATTCAGTACTTC	CASSWDGGGNIQYF
-	TRBJ2-1	TRBV5-1	-	TGCGCCAGCAAACAGGACAACAATGAGCAGTTCTTC	CASKQDNNEQFF
-	TRBJ2-5	TRBV7-9	-	TGTGCCAGCAGCGCGGGCAAACCCAAGGTGGAGACCCAGTACTTC	CASSAGKPKVETQYF
-	TRBJ1-2	TRBV2	-	TGTGCCAGCAGCGCCAACGGACGTGGCTACACCTTC	CASSANGRGYTF
few	TRBJ1-1	TRBV5-5	-	TGTGCCAGCAGCTTAAAAGGGGGGGGGAACACTGAAGCTTTCTTT	CASSLKGGGNTEAFF
-	TRBJ2-7	TRBV12-3/TRBV12-4	TRBD1	TGTGCCAACAGCTCACAGGACAGGGAAATTTACTACGAGCAGTACTTC	CANSSQDREIYYEQYF
few	TRBJ1-4	TRBV27	-	TGTGCCAGCCGCCGGATGAGTGAAAAACTGTTTTTT	CASRRMSEKLFF
-	TRBJ2-1	TRBV6-5	-	TGTGCCAGCAGTCTCCTTAGCTCCTACAATGAGCAGTTCTTC	CASSLLSSYNEQFF
once	TRBJ2-7	TRBV7-9	-	TGTGCCAGTCGAGGAGGCCCCAGCGATTCCTACGAGCAGTACTTC	CASRGGPSDSYEQYF
few	TRBJ1-5	TRBV2	-	TGTGCCAGCAGCGCGGGGCAGGGGAGAAATCAGCCCCAGCATTTT	CASSAGQGRNQPQHF
-	TRBJ2-6	TRBV12-3/TRBV12-4	-	TGTGCCTGCAGTTTAACTGGGGCCAACGTCCTGACTTTC	CACSLTGANVLTF
-	TRBJ2-1	TRBV12-3/TRBV12-4	TRBD2	TGTGCCAGCAGTTTATCGTCTAGCGGGGGGGATGAGCAGTTCTTC	CASSLSSSGGDEQFF
-	TRBJ2-7	TRBV5-6	TRBD2	TGTGCCAGCAGTACTAGCGGGAACGAGCAGTACTTC	CASSTSGNEQYF